Listed below are T cell receptor beta chains from one sample, sequenced in a study of siplizumab effects on memory and regulatory T cells. Profiled with immunoSEQ multiplex PCR; TCRdb holds only in-frame clones, not every one. The sample yields some 120,000 clones, approximately 94% seen once. The sample was non-Treg CD4+ T cells sorted from blood. All receptors derive from a human donor in good health. Both conserved end residues are part of each CDR3. Fields, in order: V gene, clone size, D gene, J gene, CDR3 DNA, CDR3 protein. A D gene is named only where the DNA matches it firmly. Clone size appears in some rows only: once, few, many, or a class for an expanded clone.

TRBV19,-,TRBD2,TRBJ2-5,TGTGCCAGTAGCTCCGGGACTAGCGGGGGGAACCAGTACTTC,CASSSGTSGGNQYF
TRBV19,-,TRBD1,TRBJ1-2,TGTGCCAGTAGTACCTTGGGACAGGGGAACTATGGCTACACCTTC,CASSTLGQGNYGYTF
TRBV2,once,-,TRBJ2-3,TGTGCCAGCAGGGGCCTCACAGATACGCAGTATTTT,CASRGLTDTQYF
TRBV29-1,-,-,TRBJ2-7,TGCAGCGTTCTCGGGCAGGGGCTCTCCTACGAGCAGTACTTC,CSVLGQGLSYEQYF
TRBV2,-,TRBD1,TRBJ1-2,TGTGCCAGCAGGGGACAGGGAGAAAACTATGGCTACACCTTC,CASRGQGENYGYTF
TRBV5-4,-,TRBD1,TRBJ2-1,TGTGCCAGCAGCCCACGGACAGGGGCCTACAATGAGCAGTTCTTC,CASSPRTGAYNEQFF
TRBV30,-,-,TRBJ2-2,TGTGCCTGGAAACCTAGTCTAAACACCGGGGAGCTGTTTTTT,CAWKPSLNTGELFF
TRBV15,-,-,TRBJ2-7,TGTGCCACCAGCAGAGATCTTCCTGGGGTAGCCTACGAGCAGTACTTC,CATSRDLPGVAYEQYF
TRBV14,-,-,TRBJ1-1,TGTGCCAGCAGCGTCCGGGGAGGGGGCACTGAAGCTTTCTTT,CASSVRGGGTEAFF
TRBV15,-,-,TRBJ1-2,TGTGCCACCAGCAGAATACAGGGTTGGGGTGGCTACACCTTC,CATSRIQGWGGYTF
TRBV18,-,-,TRBJ2-7,TGTGCCAGCTCACCCGGGACTGTGACCTACGAGCAGTACTTC,CASSPGTVTYEQYF
TRBV10-1,-,-,TRBJ1-4,TGCGCCAGCAGTCTACAGGGAGGTGAAAAACTGTTTTTT,CASSLQGGEKLFF
TRBV9,-,TRBD1,TRBJ1-2,TGTGCCAGCAGCCCCTGGACAGGGAGCAATGGCTACACCTTC,CASSPWTGSNGYTF
TRBV28,-,-,TRBJ1-2,TGTGCCAGCGGTCAAAGGGTCTATGGCTACACCTTC,CASGQRVYGYTF
TRBV6-1,-,-,TRBJ1-3,TGTGCCAGCAGTGAAGCGCTTTTAGGGGGTGGAAACACCATATATTTT,CASSEALLGGGNTIYF
TRBV19,-,-,TRBJ2-1,TGTGCCACGTTGGACTACCCGTACAATGAGCAGTTCTTC,CATLDYPYNEQFF
TRBV6-1,-,-,TRBJ1-1,TGTGCCAGCAGGGGGGGGTTGGGCACTGAAGCTTTCTTT,CASRGGLGTEAFF
TRBV6-5,-,-,TRBJ2-3,TGTGCCAGCAGTCTCCGGCCAACAGATACGCAGTATTTT,CASSLRPTDTQYF
TRBV19,once,TRBD1,TRBJ1-5,TGTGCCAGTAGTATAGGGATAGGGGGCTTAAATCAGCCCCAGCATTTT,CASSIGIGGLNQPQHF
TRBV10-3,-,-,TRBJ2-6,TGTGCCATCAGTGAGGTAGGGTTCGGGGCCAACGTCCTGACTTTC,CAISEVGFGANVLTF
TRBV5-1,-,TRBD1,TRBJ2-3,TGCGCCAGCAGCATATCCGGGACAGCTCCAGATACGCAGTATTTT,CASSISGTAPDTQYF
TRBV29-1,-,-,TRBJ2-3,TGCAGCGTTGGTCCCGGGGCCAGCACAGATACGCAGTATTTT,CSVGPGASTDTQYF
TRBV19,-,TRBD2,TRBJ2-2,TGTGCCAGTAGTATAGGGGCGGGAGGTGTCGCCGGGGAGCTGTTTTTT,CASSIGAGGVAGELFF
TRBV19,once,-,TRBJ2-5,TGTGCCAGTAGTATAGGGGACATAGAGACCCAGTACTTC,CASSIGDIETQYF
TRBV6-1,-,-,TRBJ2-1,TGTGCCAGCACCAGATTCGATGAGCAGTTCTTC,CASTRFDEQFF
TRBV18,-,-,TRBJ2-5,TGTGCCAGCTCTTCCGGGACGTTAGAGACCCAGTACTTC,CASSSGTLETQYF
TRBV2,-,TRBD1,TRBJ1-3,TGTGCCAGCATCCGGGACAGGGTCTCGTCCGGAAACACCATATATTTT,CASIRDRVSSGNTIYF
TRBV4-1,-,TRBD1,TRBJ2-7,TGCGCCAGCAGCCCTCCCAGGACAGGGGGCGCCGAGCAGTACTTC,CASSPPRTGGAEQYF
TRBV15,-,TRBD1,TRBJ1-2,TGTGCCACCAGCAGAGGAACGGGGACAGACTATGGCTACACCTTC,CATSRGTGTDYGYTF
TRBV6-1,-,-,TRBJ2-2,TGTGCCAGCAGTGAAGCCCTGCGGGGTTCCGCGAACACCGGGGAGCTGTTTTTT,CASSEALRGSANTGELFF
TRBV27,-,TRBD2,TRBJ2-3,TGTGCCAGCAGTTCTAGCGGGGATTGGGATACGCAGTATTTT,CASSSSGDWDTQYF
TRBV7-2,-,-,TRBJ2-1,TGTGCCAGCAGCTTTTTCCAGATACAAAATGAGCAGTTCTTC,CASSFFQIQNEQFF
TRBV6-5,-,-,TRBJ1-2,TGTGCCAGCAGTTACTCAAGGGCGAACTATGGCTACACCTTC,CASSYSRANYGYTF
TRBV19,-,-,TRBJ2-5,TGTGCCAGTAGTACGACAGCCCCAGAGACCCAGTACTTC,CASSTTAPETQYF
TRBV2,-,-,TRBJ2-2,TGTGCCAGCAGCGCGGGGCCCGTCGGGACCGGGGAGCTGTTTTTT,CASSAGPVGTGELFF
TRBV6-6,few,-,TRBJ1-1,TGTGCCAGCAGTACCGGGTACACTGAAGCTTTCTTT,CASSTGYTEAFF
TRBV7-2,-,-,TRBJ1-4,TGTGCCAGCAGCCTTGGGACCGTTAATGAAAAACTGTTTTTT,CASSLGTVNEKLFF
TRBV14,-,-,TRBJ1-4,TGTGCCAGCAGTCTAAGGACTGTAGGTACTAATGAAAAACTGTTTTTT,CASSLRTVGTNEKLFF
TRBV5-4,-,-,TRBJ1-1,TGTGCCAGCAGCTTGCAGGGCCTCACTGAAGCTTTCTTT,CASSLQGLTEAFF
TRBV10-3,-,-,TRBJ2-5,TGTGCCATCAGTGTGGGCGGCCAAGAGACCCAGTACTTC,CAISVGGQETQYF
TRBV4-1,-,TRBD2,TRBJ2-7,TGCGCCAGCAGCCAAGTAGGCCTAGCGGGTCACGAGCAGTACTTC,CASSQVGLAGHEQYF
TRBV6-5,-,TRBD2,TRBJ2-1,TGTGCCAGCACCTCATTGGCTAGCGGGAGTGATGAGCAGTTCTTC,CASTSLASGSDEQFF